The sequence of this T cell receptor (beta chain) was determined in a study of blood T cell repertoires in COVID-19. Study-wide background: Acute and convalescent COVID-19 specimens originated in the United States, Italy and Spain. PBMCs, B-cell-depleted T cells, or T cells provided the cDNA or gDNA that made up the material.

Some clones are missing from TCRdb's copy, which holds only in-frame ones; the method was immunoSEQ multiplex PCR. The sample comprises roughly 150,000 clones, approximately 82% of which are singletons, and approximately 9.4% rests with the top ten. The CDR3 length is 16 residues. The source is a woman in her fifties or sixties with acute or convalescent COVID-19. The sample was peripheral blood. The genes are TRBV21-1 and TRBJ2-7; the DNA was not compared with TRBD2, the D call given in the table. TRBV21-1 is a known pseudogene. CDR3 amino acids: CASSKSRGRLTYEQYF. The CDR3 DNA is TGTGCCAGCAGCAAATCACGCGGCAGACTAACCTACGAGCAGTACTTC.